These 2 T cell receptor beta chains were all obtained from the same sample, sequenced in a study of OX40 agonist ivuxolimab in advanced cancers. TCRdb keeps only in-frame clones here, not all; method: immunoSEQ multiplex PCR. The sample includes fewer than 85,000 clones, around 93% seen only once; the top ten take 0.5% to 0.6%. The specimen comprised CD4+ or CD8+ T cells sorted from blood, sampled in a trial of the OX40 agonist ivuxolimab. The receptor source for this set is an adult with an advanced solid tumor such as melanoma, head and neck, liver or kidney cancer.

The chain carries TRBV11-2 and TRBJ2-7; D gene unclear. Germline CDR1 and CDR2: SGHAT and FQNNGV. CDR3 length: 11 amino acids. V gave up 3 bases and J gave up 0 bases, with 0 bases separating them. CDR3 bases: TGTGCCAGCAGCTTCTCCTACGAGCAGTACTTC. It specifies CASSFSYEQYF.

Here the CDR3 reads CASSIRPGNIQPQHF. The CDR3 nucleotides are TGTGCCAGTAGTATTCGACCAGGGAATATTCAGCCCCAGCATTTT. The chain joins TRBV19 to TRBJ1-5; a weak D match, TRBD1 (5 bases). V shed 3 bases and J shed 6 bases, with 15 bases lying between them. Germline V gene lookup returns CDR1 LNHDA and CDR2 SQIVND (reference sequence). This CDR3 is 15 amino acids long.